Listed below are T cell receptor beta chains from one sample, sequenced in a study of T cells in Graves' hyperthyroidism and ophthalmopathy. TCRdb re-called the multiplex PCR reads with MiXCR, one entry per CDR3 protein. The sample consists of approximately 600,000 distinct CDR3 sequences, around 15% of them appearing once. Sequencing was done on a sample of blood. The receptor set was obtained from a woman in her thirties with Graves' hyperthyroidism. Both conserved end residues are part of each CDR3. The D gene is left open where the match is weak. A clone size is listed for some rows: how often the clone was seen (once, few, many), or a class if it is expanded.

j_call clone_size v_call cdr3_length d_call cdr3_nt cdr3_aa
TRBJ2-5 many TRBV7-6 17 TRBD1 TGTGCCAGCAGCTATTGGACAGGGGAGGATGTACAAGAGACCCAGTACTTC CASSYWTGEDVQETQYF
TRBJ1-4 many TRBV28 16 NA TGTGCCAGCAGTTTAAAAGGTACAGCATGGCGTGAAAAACTGTTTTTT CASSLKGTAWREKLFF
TRBJ1-4 NA TRBV7-9 13 NA TGTGCCAGCAGCTCATCACAAAATGAAAAACTGTTTTTT CASSSSQNEKLFF
TRBJ2-7 many TRBV6-5 14 NA TGTGCCAGCAGTTACTCTATGGGTTCCTACGAGCAGTACTTC CASSYSMGSYEQYF
TRBJ2-1 many TRBV5-1 16 NA TGCGCCAGCAGTTTGGAGGGGGTCCGGGCAGGGAATGAGCAGTTCTTC CASSLEGVRAGNEQFF
TRBJ2-5 few TRBV7-3 16 NA TGTGCCAGCAGCTTAACGGCAAGCCGGGGCCAAGAGACCCAGTACTTC CASSLTASRGQETQYF
TRBJ1-1 many TRBV5-1 15 NA TGCGCCAGCAGCTTCTCGGCGGGGGGGAACACTGAAGCTTTCTTT CASSFSAGGNTEAFF
TRBJ2-1 many TRBV15 14 NA TGTGCCACCAGCAGAGAGTCCCTTCGCGATGAGCAGTTCTTC CATSRESLRDEQFF
TRBJ2-5 few TRBV29-1 11 NA TGCTGCCTTAGAGAGGGGGAGACCCAGTACTTC CCLREGETQYF
TRBJ1-1 many TRBV4-1 15 NA TGCGCCAGCAGCCCGGAGCAGGGCAGGGGCACTGAAGCTTTCTTT CASSPEQGRGTEAFF
TRBJ2-3 many TRBV20-1 19 TRBD2 TGCAGTGCTAGAGATTTACGGAGTAGCGGGAGACAGAACACAGATACGCAGTATTTT CSARDLRSSGRQNTDTQYF
TRBJ1-2 NA TRBV6-2/TRBV6-3 13 NA TGTGCCAGCAGTCTCCCTCCCCTGGAGGGCTACACCTTC CASSLPPLEGYTF
TRBJ2-5 many TRBV11-1 15 NA TGTGCCAGCAGCCCCGGTCGGGCCGTATTCGAGACCCAGTACTTC CASSPGRAVFETQYF
TRBJ2-2 few TRBV28 14 NA TGTGCCAGCACCACTATGACGGGGAGTATCGAGCTGTTTTTT CASTTMTGSIELFF
TRBJ1-6 NA TRBV4-3 13 NA TGCGCCAGTAGACAGGACTATAATTCACCCCTCCACTTT CASRQDYNSPLHF
TRBJ2-7 many TRBV28 12 NA TGTGCCAGCAGTTTATGGAAGGGCGAGCAGTACTTC CASSLWKGEQYF